Presented here are 14 T cell receptor beta chains from one specimen sequenced in a study of blood T cell repertoires in COVID-19. Some clones are missing from TCRdb's copy, which holds only in-frame ones; the method was immunoSEQ multiplex PCR. The sample records roughly 160,000 clones, around 81% being singletons. Sequencing was performed on peripheral blood. Receptors originate from a woman at least 80 years old with COVID-19, enrolled during active disease.

The chain is built from TRBV29-1 and TRBJ1-1, with D hard to call. Germline V gene lookup returns CDR1 SQVTM and CDR2 ANQGSEA. CDR3 length: 10 residues. The CDR3 sequence: CTAGMTEAFF. The CDR3 DNA reads as TGCACGGCCGGGATGACTGAAGCTTTCTTT.

The chain links TRBV5-1 to TRBJ1-2, with D unclear. This CDR3 contains 12 residues. Per germline, CDR1 SGHRS and CDR2 YFSETQ. The ends were cut back, 0 bases at V and 8 bases at J, with 8 bases in the middle. CDR3 sequence: CASSLVGEGYTF. The CDR3 DNA follows: TGCGCCAGCAGCTTGGTGGGCGAAGGCTACACCTTC.

The chain is built from TRBV27 and TRBJ1-5; 7 bases are shared with TRBD1. The CDR3 loop spans 13 amino acids. The V gene's germline CDR1 is MNHEY and CDR2 SMNVEV (reference sequence). The V and J ends lost 8 bases and 7 bases, in that order; junction bases with no gene match: 8. CDR3 residues: CASAWGRGQPQHF. For the CDR3, the DNA is TGTGCCAGCGCATGGGGCAGGGGGCAGCCCCAGCATTTT.

This clone has a single count. The chain recombines TRBV9 with TRBJ1-3; TRBD1 might be the D (6 bases). V was cut by 4 bases and J by 2 bases, with 16 bases left in between. Germline values: CDR1 SGDLS, CDR2 YYNGEE. The CDR3 covers 16 residues. The CDR3 reads CASSPLGGPTGNTIYF. The CDR3, as DNA: TGTGCCAGCAGCCCCCTCGGGGGGCCGACTGGAAACACCATATATTTT.

The V and J genes are TRBV18 and TRBJ2-5, with D possibly matching TRBD1 (6 bases). The V end lost 3 bases, the J end lost 0 bases, and 11 bases lay between the germline ends. Germline loops: CDR1 KGHSH, CDR2 LQKENI. The CDR3 sequence is 15 residues long. CDR3 DNA sequence: TGTGCCAGCTCACCGGTCGGACAGCACCAAGAGACCCAGTACTTC. Amino acid sequence: CASSPVGQHQETQYF.

This clone appeared a few times. The genes are TRBV25-1 and TRBJ2-7; D unclear. Germline-derived CDR1 and CDR2 are MGHDK and SYGVNS. This CDR3 has 12 residues. V lost 3 bases and J lost 5, with 8 bases in between. This CDR3 reads CASSDGSHEQYF. CDR3 bases: TGTGCCAGCAGTGATGGCAGTCACGAGCAGTACTTC.

The rearrangement links TRBV9 to TRBJ2-1, with 9 bases aligning to TRBD2. Per germline, CDR1 SGDLS and CDR2 YYNGEE. V lost 3 bases to trimming and J lost 10 bases; unmatched junction nucleotides: 11. This CDR3 contains 15 residues. CDR3 sequence reads: CASSAGTSFLGEQFF. In DNA, the CDR3 is TGTGCCAGCAGCGCTGGGACTAGCTTCCTGGGGGAGCAGTTCTTC.

This clone has just a few counts. The chain employs TRBV5-1 and TRBJ2-1; a possible D gene is TRBD1 (5 bases). CDR1 and CDR2 (germline): SGHRS, YFSETQ. CDR3 length equals 13 residues. V lost 4 bases to trimming and J lost 10 bases, with 15 bases between them. The CDR3 protein is CASSIQGGGEQFF. CDR3 coding DNA: TGCGCCAGCAGCATCCAGGGTGGTGGAGAGCAGTTCTTC.

Details on this clone: One junction end disagrees with the germline gene, perhaps due to a read error. The rearrangement links TRBV10-3 to TRBJ1-1; D gene ambiguous. Germline V gives CDR1 ENHRY, CDR2 SYGVKD. This CDR3 contains 10 residues. CDR3 region: CAISDGRMVF. The CDR3, as DNA: TGTGCCATCAGTGACGGCAGGATGGTCTTT.

The V gene is TRBV5-6, the J gene TRBJ2-5; 10 positions match TRBD2. V was clipped by 1 base and J by 5 bases; unmatched bases: 5. The CDR3 spans 15 residues. Germline V gene data show CDR1 as SGHDT and CDR2 as YYEEEE. The CDR3 spells CASSLTSGVFETQYF. In DNA, the CDR3 is TGTGCCAGCAGCTTGACTAGCGGGGTATTTGAGACCCAGTACTTC.

In its sample, this clone was seen a few times. The V call is TRBV18, the J call TRBJ1-3; TRBD1 matches at 10 bases. The CDR3 length is 17 residues. Per germline, CDR1 KGHSH and CDR2 LQKENI. V lost 5 bases to trimming and J lost 4 bases; unmatched junction nucleotides: 11. For the CDR3, the DNA is TGTGCCAGCTCAAAATCCGGGACAGGGGTTAACGGAAACACCATATATTTT. It yields the protein CASSKSGTGVNGNTIYF.

The V call is TRBV19, the J call TRBJ1-1; D may be TRBD1 (5 bases). V lost 9 bases and J lost 0, with 14 bases in between. This CDR3 is built from 14 residues. The germline V gene encodes CDR1 LNHDA and CDR2 SQIVND (reference sequence). Written as DNA, the CDR3 is TGTGCCAGCCGGGAGGCGGGGGTGAACACTGAAGCTTTCTTT. Encoded protein: CASREAGVNTEAFF.

This chain joins TRBV6-5 and TRBJ2-1; 10 bases map to TRBD1. Trimming at V came to 6 bases and at J to 5 bases, leaving 7 bases not matched to a gene. The germline gives CDR1 MNHEY, CDR2 SVGAGI. This CDR3 has 15 amino acids. In DNA form, the CDR3 reads TGTGCCAGCAGGGCCGGGACAGGGGCCCACAATGAGCAGTTCTTC. The encoded protein is CASRAGTGAHNEQFF.

This chain uses TRBV5-4 with TRBJ1-2; TRBD1 matches 9 bases. CDR3 length: 15 amino acids. V lost 3 bases, J lost 3 bases, and 6 bases stayed unmatched. CDR1 SGHNT and CDR2 YYREEE come from the germline V gene (reference sequence). CDR3: CASSSGQGEDYGYTF. CDR3 in DNA: TGTGCCAGCAGCTCGGGACAGGGAGAGGACTATGGCTACACCTTC.